Below are 13 T cell receptor beta chains sequenced from a single sample in a study of T cell responses to AZD1222 COVID-19 vaccine. Produced via immunoSEQ multiplex PCR; TCRdb's table is partial and in-frame only. The data show 79,000 or so clones, about nine tenths seen once. Sequencing was performed on peripheral blood, taken 28 days after the second AZD1222 dose. The source of these receptors is an adult who received the AZD1222 COVID-19 vaccine.

V and J are TRBV19 and TRBJ1-1; no reliable D call. This CDR3 has 15 residues. V was shortened by 2 bases and J by 1 base, with 11 bases between the two germline ends. The germline V gene encodes CDR1 LNHDA and CDR2 SQIVND (reference sequence). CDR3 nucleotides: TGTGCCAGTAGTATATATGCAGGAGGGAACACTGAAGCTTTCTTT. It translates to CASSIYAGGNTEAFF.

The gene calls are TRBV7-2 and TRBJ2-7; 10 nucleotides line up with TRBD1. The length of the CDR3 is 16 residues. The V and J ends lost 5 bases and 5 bases, in that order; junction bases with no gene match: 12. Germline V gives CDR1 SGHTA, CDR2 FQGNSA. Here the CDR3 reads CASSQRQGAARHEQYF. CDR3 nucleotides: TGTGCCAGCAGCCAACGACAGGGGGCCGCCAGACACGAGCAGTACTTC.

The genes are TRBV6-4 and TRBJ2-7, with TRBD1 matching over 7 bases. This CDR3 comprises 13 residues. Germline assignment: CDR1 MRHNA and CDR2 SNTAGT. V dropped 2 bases and J dropped 3; count of bases not matched to a gene: 1. The CDR3 region has the DNA TGTGCCAGCAGTGACCGGACAGGCTACGAGCAGTACGTC. Protein: CASSDRTGYEQYV.

The chain links TRBV27 to TRBJ1-4, with TRBD1 matching 7 bases. CDR3 size: 16 residues. Trimming removed 2 bases from V and 1 base from J; junction bases left unmatched: 4. The germline V gene has CDR1 MNHEY and CDR2 SMNVEV (reference sequence). As DNA, the CDR3 is TGTGCCAGCAGTTTAAGGGGGCTACGAACTAATGAAAAACTGTTTTTT. It specifies CASSLRGLRTNEKLFF.

The genes are TRBV4-3 and TRBJ2-3; possibly TRBD1 or TRBD2 for D (5 bases each). The germline V gene encodes CDR1 LGHNA and CDR2 YSLEER. V lost 2 bases to trimming and J lost 1 base, with 10 bases between them. This CDR3 contains 15 residues. CDR3 DNA sequence: TGCGCCAGCAGCCAACGGGGCGGCGGCACAGATACGCAGTATTTT. Translation: CASSQRGGGTDTQYF.

The rearrangement links TRBV7-9 to TRBJ1-1, with no clear D. The CDR3 is made up of 16 amino acids. Trimming cost V 5 bases and J 4 bases, with 20 bases left between them. Looked up from germline, CDR1 is SEHNR and CDR2 is FQNEAQ (reference sequence). The CDR3, as DNA: TGTGCCAGCAGCCCCAAAGAGGTAGCCATTGGCACTGAAGCTTTCTTT. This gives the protein CASSPKEVAIGTEAFF.

The chain has TRBV5-8 and TRBJ2-1; D is tentatively TRBD1 or TRBD2 (5 bases each). Germline V gene lookup returns CDR1 SGHTS and CDR2 YDEGEE. This CDR3 region has 12 residues. Between the trimmed V and J ends, which lost 0 bases and 8 bases, there was a span of 6 bases. DNA for the CDR3: TGTGCCAGCAGCTTGGTGGGACATGAGCAGTTCTTC. Residues: CASSLVGHEQFF.

The rearrangement uses TRBV27 and TRBJ2-7, with D perhaps TRBD1 (6 bases). Trimming took 4 bases from V and 7 from J, leaving 11 bases between them. The CDR3 has 12 residues. Germline assignment: CDR1 MNHEY and CDR2 SMNVEV (reference sequence). The CDR3 region is CASSSTGREQYF. CDR3 bases: TGTGCCAGCAGTTCGACAGGACGGGAGCAGTACTTC.

The J gene is TRBJ2-2, the V gene TRBV4-1; D remains unclear. This CDR3 spans 13 amino acids. Per the germline V gene, CDR1 is MGHRA and CDR2 is YSYEKL. V was shortened by 0 bases and J by 5 bases, with 4 bases between the two germline ends. The CDR3 nucleotides read TGCGCCAGCAGCCAAGATATTACCGGGGAGCTGTTTTTT. Its translation: CASSQDITGELFF.

The V gene is TRBV3-1 (or the pseudogene TRBV3-2), the J gene TRBJ1-2; D is uncertain. Germline V gives CDR1 LGHDT, CDR2 YNNKEL (reference sequence). The V end lost 0 bases, the J end lost 7 bases, and 6 bases lay between the germline ends. The length of the CDR3 is 12 residues. The CDR3 DNA follows: TGTGCCAGCAGCCAAGATCGAATTGGCTACACCTTC. Its protein is CASSQDRIGYTF.

The chain combines TRBV7-9 with TRBJ1-5; 7 bases align to TRBD1. The CDR3 runs to 14 residues. From germline, CDR1 is SEHNR and CDR2 FQNEAQ (reference sequence). Trimming took 5 bases from V and 7 from J; bases not matched to a gene: 8. The CDR3 sequence: CASSPPGQRQPQHF. The CDR3 coding sequence is TGTGCCAGCAGCCCCCCGGGACAGAGGCAGCCCCAGCATTTT.

The V call is TRBV28, the J call TRBJ1-6; 10 bases align to TRBD1. Germline CDR1 MDHEN, CDR2 SYDVKM. The CDR3 has 15 amino acids. J lost 10 bases, V lost 5 bases, and 8 bases had no gene match. The CDR3 spells CASSLQTGGGSPLHF. CDR3 DNA sequence: TGTGCCAGCAGTCTTCAGACAGGGGGCGGATCACCCCTCCACTTT.

V is TRBV6-6 and J is TRBJ1-3; D ambiguous. The CDR3 has 18 amino acids. Germline CDR1 and CDR2: MNHNY and SVGAGI (reference sequence). The V gene lost 5 bases and the J gene lost 0 bases, with 20 bases spanning the gap. CDR3 protein: CASSRREVGLGSGNTIYF. The CDR3 DNA follows: TGTGCCAGCAGTCGGCGAGAAGTCGGACTAGGCTCTGGAAACACCATATATTTT.